These 14 T cell receptor beta chains were all obtained from the same sample, sequenced in a study of blood T cell repertoires in COVID-19. The repertoire was sequenced with immunoSEQ multiplex PCR; TCRdb's copy has only in-frame clones and lacks some. The data show a few hundred thousand clones, 88% seen once. The sequenced sample was PBMCs or T cells enriched from blood (not recorded which). These receptor sequences come from a woman between 55 and 75 years old in a cohort exposed to, infected with or recovered from COVID-19 (not recorded which).

The V gene is TRBV28, the J gene TRBJ2-3, with D possibly matching TRBD1 (6 bases). The ends were cut back, 8 bases at V and 12 bases at J, with 21 bases in the middle. The germline gives CDR1 MDHEN, CDR2 SYDVKM. This CDR3 region has 13 residues. The DNA of the CDR3 is TGTGCCAGCTTCGACAGGCTATTAGGGGGACAGTATTTT. This gives the protein CASFDRLLGGQYF.

The V and J genes are TRBV9 and TRBJ1-6; 7 bases are a match to TRBD1. The V gene end was trimmed by 2 bases and the J gene end by 5 bases; junction bases not matched to a gene: 4. The CDR3 runs 15 residues. Germline CDR1 reads SGDLS; CDR2 reads YYNGEE. This CDR3 is CASSVTGVHNSPLHF. In nucleotides, the CDR3 is TGTGCCAGCAGCGTTACAGGGGTTCATAATTCACCCCTCCACTTT. Full variable domain (outside the CDR3, taken from reference TRBV9 and TRBJ1-6): DSGVTQTPKHLITATGQRVTLRCSPRSGDLSVYWYQQSLDQGLQFLIQYYNGEERAKGNILERFSAQQFPDLHSELNLSSLELGDSALYFCASSVTGVHNSPLHFGNGTRLTVT.

This chain joins TRBV5-8 and TRBJ1-5; D ambiguous. V was shortened by 0 bases and J by 4 bases, with 11 bases between the two germline ends. The CDR3 has 15 amino acids. Germline loops: CDR1 SGHTS, CDR2 YDEGEE. In DNA, the CDR3 is TGTGCCAGCAGCTTGGCGAAGCTACCTAATCAGCCCCAGCATTTT. Protein: CASSLAKLPNQPQHF.

This chain joins TRBV7-9 and TRBJ1-3; D is ambiguous. CDR3 length: 13 residues. V was pared by 2 bases and J by 5 bases, with 7 bases between. Germline CDR1 SEHNR, CDR2 FQNEAQ (reference sequence). DNA for the CDR3: TGTGCCAGCAGCTTACAGGCTCGAAACACCATATATTTT. The encoded protein is CASSLQARNTIYF.

In its sample, this clone was seen once. The CDR3 here is CASGPHRSYEQYF. The CDR3 nucleotides are TGTGCTAGTGGACCTCACAGGTCCTACGAGCAGTACTTC. The rearrangement joins TRBV12-5 to TRBJ2-7, with D possibly TRBD1 on 5 matching bases. This CDR3 comprises 13 residues. CDR1 and CDR2 from the germline V gene are LGHNT and FRNRAP. V lost 6 bases and J lost 1, with 10 bases in between.

V gene TRBV3-1 (or the pseudogene TRBV3-2) combines with J gene TRBJ2-5; D gene ambiguous. The CDR3 consists of 15 residues. The V gene lost 0 bases and the J gene lost 6 bases, with 14 bases spanning the gap. CDR1 is LGHDT, CDR2 YNNKEL, per germline (reference sequence). DNA of the CDR3: TGTGCCAGCAGCCAAGACTCGGGTAGCAGTCAGACCCAGTACTTC. This translates into CASSQDSGSSQTQYF.

The rearrangement joins TRBV19 to TRBJ2-2, with D perhaps matching TRBD1 (5 bases). Trimming took 6 bases from V and 3 from J, leaving 11 bases between them. The V gene's germline CDR1 is LNHDA and CDR2 SQIVND (reference sequence). The CDR3 runs to 14 residues. The CDR3 DNA reads as TGTGCCAGTAGAAGACAGAGAGACACCGGGGAGCTGTTTTTT. This codes for CASRRQRDTGELFF.

This clone showed up just once. The rearrangement links TRBV3-1 (or the pseudogene TRBV3-2) to TRBJ1-1; 7 nucleotides agree with TRBD1. CDR3 length equals 15 residues. The trim removed 4 bases at V and 2 bases at J, leaving 7 bases unmatched. The V gene's germline CDR1 is LGHDT and CDR2 YNNKEL (reference sequence). The DNA for the CDR3 is TGTGCCAGCAGCCCCTACAGGGGTCGTAACACTGAAGCTTTCTTT. Encoded protein: CASSPYRGRNTEAFF.

The chain joins TRBV19 to TRBJ2-7, with TRBD1 as a possible D gene (6 bases). The V and J ends lost 6 bases and 1 base respectively, with 16 bases between them. The length of the CDR3 is 15 residues. Germline CDR1 and CDR2: LNHDA and SQIVND (reference sequence). The CDR3 DNA reads TGTGCCAGTAGCCGATTCGCACAGGGATCCTACGAGCAGTACTTC. Its translation is CASSRFAQGSYEQYF. Drawing the rest from reference TRBV19 and TRBJ2-7, the complete variable domain is DGGITQSPKYLFRKEGQNVTLSCEQNLNHDAMYWYRQDPGQGLRLIYYSQIVNDFQKGDIAEGYSVSREKKESFPLTVTSAQKNPTAFYLCASSRFAQGSYEQYFGPGTRLTVT.

The J gene is TRBJ2-7, the V gene TRBV25-1; TRBD2 is a possible D gene (5 bases). CDR3 length: 14 residues. The germline V gene encodes CDR1 MGHDK and CDR2 SYGVNS. Trimming left V 6 bases short and J 2 bases short, with 14 bases between. DNA of the CDR3: TGTGCCAGCAGCAGGACTGTGACTCCCTACGAGCAGTACTTC. It encodes CASSRTVTPYEQYF.

The chain couples TRBV7-9 to TRBJ2-7; 11 nucleotides align to TRBD2. Germline V gives CDR1 SEHNR, CDR2 FQNEAQ (reference sequence). The CDR3 is 14 amino acids. The trim removed 2 bases at V and 5 bases at J, leaving 2 bases unmatched. CDR3 nucleotide sequence: TGTGCCAGCAGCTTACTAGCGGGAGGTGACGAGCAGTACTTC. The encoded protein is CASSLLAGGDEQYF.

In regard to this clone: One end of the junction does not line up with germline, which may come from a read error. CDR3 loop: CASSLGAGREMADTQYF. CDR3 coding DNA: TGTGCTAGCAGCTTAGGGGCGGGTCGGGAGATGGCAGATACGCAGTATTTT. This chain uses TRBV7-7 with TRBJ2-3; tentatively, D is TRBD2 (6 bases). The germline gives CDR1 SSHAT, CDR2 FNYEAQ (reference sequence). This CDR3 region has 17 residues. The variable domain in full, completed from reference TRBV7-7 and TRBJ2-3, reads GAGVSQSPRYKVTKRGQDVTLRCDPISSHATLYWYQQALGQGPEFLTYFNYEAQPDKSGLPSDRFSAERPEGSISTLTIQRTEQRDSAMYRCASSLGAGREMADTQYFGPGTRLTVL.

The V call is TRBV27, the J call TRBJ1-5; no firm D call. Germline assignment: CDR1 MNHEY and CDR2 SMNVEV (reference sequence). The CDR3 runs 15 residues. V lost 5 bases to trimming and J lost 4 bases, with 15 bases between them. The CDR3: CASSTAGRRNQPQHF. For the CDR3, the DNA is TGTGCCAGCAGTACAGCCGGGAGACGGAATCAGCCCCAGCATTTT.

The chain has TRBV28 and TRBJ2-3; D gene ambiguous. The CDR3 contains 12 residues. Germline V gene lookup returns CDR1 MDHEN and CDR2 SYDVKM. Trimming removed 5 bases at V and 2 bases at J, with 5 bases between. CDR3 DNA: TGTGCCAGCAGTGTTAACACAGATACGCAGTATTTT. The encoded protein is CASSVNTDTQYF. Complete variable domain (other parts from reference TRBV28 and TRBJ2-3): DVKVTQSSRYLVKRTGEKVFLECVQDMDHENMFWYRQDPGLGLRLIYFSYDVKMKEKGDIPEGYSVSREKKERFSLILESASTNQTSMYLCASSVNTDTQYFGPGTRLTVL.